This T cell receptor beta chain was obtained from a study of identifying expanded T cells in peripheral blood. Assay used: immunoSEQ multiplex PCR; TCRdb lists only in-frame clones, some missing. This table holds about 100,000 clones, roughly 88% found once. V lost 3 bases and J 2 bases, leaving 11 bases between the germline ends. Germline-derived CDR1 and CDR2 are ENHRY and SYGVKD. This CDR3 is 15 amino acids long. The sample taken for sequencing was blood. The receptor was isolated from a person aged 18 to 70 in good health. The chain has TRBV10-3 and TRBJ1-5; a possible D gene is TRBD1 (5 bases). In DNA, the CDR3 is TGTGCCATCAGTGAAGGGGCTGGGGGCAATCAGCCCCAGCATTTT. This sequence encodes CAISEGAGGNQPQHF.